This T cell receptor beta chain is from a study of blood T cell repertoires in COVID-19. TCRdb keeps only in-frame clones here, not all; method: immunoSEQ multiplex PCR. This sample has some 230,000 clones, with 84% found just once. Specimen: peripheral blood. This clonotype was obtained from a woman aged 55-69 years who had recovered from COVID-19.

The DNA for the CDR3 is TGTGCCAGCAGTTCCTGGGTCGGCGTAAAGGGGGACTATGGCTACACCTTC. Amino acids: CASSSWVGVKGDYGYTF. The chain uses TRBV5-6 and TRBJ1-2; TRBD1 is a possible D gene (6 bases). CDR3 size: 17 residues. The germline V gene has CDR1 SGHDT and CDR2 YYEEEE. Trimming cost V 5 bases and J 3 bases, with 23 bases left between them.